A single sample is the source of the 22 T cell receptor beta chains below, sequenced in a study of cytomegalovirus exposure and HLA in healthy donors. PCR used 60 Vbeta primers and 13 Jbeta primers. Sequenced by immunoSEQ multiplex PCR; TCRdb stores in-frame clones only, minus some. Its table lists around 210,000 clones. What was sequenced was PBMCs. The receptors come from a woman in her twenties or thirties in good health and CMV-seropositive.

Of note for this clone: This specimen includes other DNA sequences encoding the same CDR3. V is TRBV5-8 and J is TRBJ2-3, with TRBD2 matching 9 bases. CDR3 length: 15 residues. The germline V gene encodes CDR1 SGHTS and CDR2 YDEGEE. With V trimmed by 0 bases and J by 1 base, 0 bases remained unmatched. The CDR3 loop is CASSLVAGGTDTQYF. CDR3 in DNA: TGTGCCAGCAGCTTGGTAGCGGGGGGCACAGATACGCAGTATTTT.

The chain recombines TRBV25-1 with TRBJ1-3; no firm D call. The CDR3 has 15 amino acids. Germline CDR1 and CDR2: MGHDK and SYGVNS. Trimming took off 7 bases at V and 2 bases at J, with 15 bases between the two ends. The CDR3 DNA reads as TGTGCCAGCAACCCAGCGGGAGGTGCTGGAAACACCATATATTTT. It translates to CASNPAGGAGNTIYF.

The rearrangement uses TRBV18 and TRBJ2-2, with 10 positions matching TRBD1. The germline CDR1 and CDR2 sequences are KGHSH and LQKENI. V lost 6 bases to trimming and J lost 4 bases; unmatched junction nucleotides: 11. The CDR3 is made up of 17 amino acids. The CDR3 sequence is CASSPRQGALSTGELFF. Written as DNA, the CDR3 is TGTGCCAGCTCTCCGCGACAGGGGGCGCTTTCCACCGGGGAGCTGTTTTTT.

The V and J genes are TRBV7-2 and TRBJ2-4, with TRBD1 identical over 7 bases. Germline V gives CDR1 SGHTA, CDR2 FQGNSA. V lost 5 bases and J lost 13; bases outside the gene matches: 5. The CDR3 loop spans 11 amino acids. CDR3 sequence: CASSTRQGQYF. For the CDR3, the DNA is TGTGCCAGCAGCACAAGACAGGGCCAGTACTTC. The whole variable domain, filled in from reference TRBV7-2 and TRBJ2-4, reads GAGVSQSPSNKVTEKGKDVELRCDPISGHTALYWYRQSLGQGLEFLIYFQGNSAPDKSGLPSDRFSAERTGGSVSTLTIQRTQQEDSAVYLCASSTRQGQYFGAGTRLSVL.

CDR3 in DNA: TGTGCCAGCAGCTTAGTGGTCGACAGGTCGAATCAGCCCCAGCATTTT. This translates into CASSLVVDRSNQPQHF. The chain links TRBV7-9 to TRBJ1-5; D possibly corresponds to TRBD1 (6 bases). Trimming left V 1 base short and J 4 bases short, with 14 bases between. CDR3 length equals 16 residues. Germline-derived CDR1 and CDR2 are SEHNR and FQNEAQ (reference sequence).

V gene TRBV11-2 combines with J gene TRBJ1-6; 8 nucleotides align to TRBD1. After removal of 3 bases from V and 10 bases from J, the junction contained 5 bases not matched to a gene. Germline loops: CDR1 SGHAT, CDR2 FQNNGV. This CDR3 is 14 amino acids long. CDR3 protein: CASSLDRADSPLHF. The DNA of the CDR3 is TGTGCCAGCAGCTTGGACAGGGCGGACTCACCCCTCCACTTT.

The chain uses TRBV7-9 and TRBJ1-2; TRBD1 is a possible D gene (5 bases). Germline V gene sequence: CDR1 SEHNR, CDR2 FQNEAQ (reference sequence). The V and J ends lost 5 bases and 1 base respectively, with 8 bases between them. This CDR3 region has 13 residues. DNA of the CDR3: TGTGCCAGCAGCGACAGCAATAACTATGGCTACACCTTC. Amino acid sequence: CASSDSNNYGYTF. Based on the CDR3 plus reference TRBV7-9 and TRBJ1-2, the full variable domain is DTGVSQNPRHKITKRGQNVTFRCDPISEHNRLYWYRQTLGQGPEFLTYFQNEAQLEKSRLLSDRFSAERPKGSFSTLEIQRTEQGDSAMYLCASSDSNNYGYTFGSGTRLTVV.

In DNA form, the CDR3 reads TGCGCCAGCAGCCAAGGGACAGGGTTTGGTGAAAAACTGTTTTTT. Translation gives CASSQGTGFGEKLFF. The chain is built from TRBV4-3 and TRBJ1-4; the match to TRBD1 covers 8 bases. The CDR3 loop spans 15 amino acids. V dropped 1 base and J dropped 7; count of bases not matched to a gene: 5. CDR1 and CDR2 from the germline V gene are LGHNA and YSLEER.

This chain links TRBV28 with TRBJ1-1; D remains unclear. Per the germline V gene, CDR1 is MDHEN and CDR2 is SYDVKM. The V end was cut by 6 bases, the J end by 5 bases, with 16 bases between. This CDR3 has 14 amino acids. Here the CDR3 DNA reads TGTGCCAGCAGCCCTCAAAGGAGCGGTACTGAAGCTTTCTTT. Encoded protein: CASSPQRSGTEAFF.

Remarks on this clone: At one boundary the junction diverges from the germline segment, which might be a read error. This chain joins TRBV19 and TRBJ1-2; TRBD1 matches 9 bases. This CDR3 has 13 residues. Germline CDR1 is LNHDA and CDR2 is SQIVND (reference sequence). CDR3 sequence reads: CASRTQGADGCTF. The CDR3 nucleotides read TGTGCCAGTAGGACACAGGGGGCAGATGGCTGCACCTTC.

The V call is TRBV19, the J call TRBJ2-5; D remains unclear. Deletions cut 3 bases from V and 4 bases from J, with 3 bases between. CDR1 is LNHDA, CDR2 SQIVND, per germline (reference sequence). The CDR3 runs to 11 residues. The CDR3 coding sequence is TGTGCCAGTAGTATCCGAGAGACCCAGTACTTC. It translates to CASSIRETQYF.

The V and J genes are TRBV7-9 and TRBJ2-1, with TRBD2 matching 8 bases. Germline V gives CDR1 SEHNR, CDR2 FQNEAQ (reference sequence). There are 16 residues in the CDR3. The V and J ends lost 5 bases and 4 bases, in that order; junction bases with no gene match: 10. CDR3 amino acids: CASSPKAGGPYNEQFF. The CDR3 nucleotides read TGTGCCAGCAGCCCGAAGGCGGGAGGACCTTACAATGAGCAGTTCTTC.

The chain links TRBV7-2 to TRBJ1-3, with D tentatively TRBD1 (6 bases). Germline V gene lookup returns CDR1 SGHTA and CDR2 FQGNSA. This CDR3 is built from 15 residues. V was shortened by 1 base and J by 4 bases, with 11 bases between the two germline ends. For the CDR3, the DNA is TGTGCCAGCAGCTTAGGGGACACACTCGGAAACACCATATATTTT. Protein: CASSLGDTLGNTIYF.

V usage is TRBV5-1 and J usage is TRBJ2-3, with 8 bases that match TRBD1. This CDR3 has 14 amino acids. Per the germline V gene, CDR1 is SGHRS and CDR2 is YFSETQ. Trimming removed 6 bases from V and 7 bases from J; junction bases left unmatched: 10. The CDR3 spells CASNPTGAGNTQYF. The CDR3 DNA reads as TGCGCCAGCAACCCGACAGGGGCTGGGAATACGCAGTATTTT.

The V gene is TRBV5-1, the J gene TRBJ1-2; 9 nucleotides line up with TRBD1. There are 12 residues in the CDR3. CDR1 is SGHRS, CDR2 YFSETQ, per germline. J lost 6 bases, V lost 4 bases, and 1 base had no gene match. The chain's CDR3 is CASSRTGDGYTF. CDR3 DNA: TGCGCCAGCAGCAGGACAGGGGATGGCTACACCTTC. The entire variable domain, with the rest obtained from reference TRBV5-1 and TRBJ1-2, is as follows: KAGVTQTPRYLIKTRGQQVTLSCSPISGHRSVSWYQQTPGQGLQFLFEYFSETQRNKGNFPGRFSGRQFSNSRSEMNVSTLELGDSALYLCASSRTGDGYTFGSGTRLTVV.

This sequence joins TRBV7-8 and TRBJ2-1; tentative D call: TRBD1 (6 bases). Trimming removed 4 bases at V and 8 bases at J, with 15 bases between. The CDR3 is 14 residues long. Germline CDR1 is SGHVS and CDR2 is FQNEAQ. As DNA, the CDR3 is TGTGCCAGCAGCTGGGGACCCTCAGGGGATGAGCAGTTCTTC. It specifies CASSWGPSGDEQFF.

This chain uses TRBV10-1 with TRBJ1-5; no clear D gene. Germline V gene lookup returns CDR1 WNHNN and CDR2 SYGVQD (reference sequence). The CDR3 covers 12 residues. V shed 0 bases and J shed 9 bases, with 6 bases lying between them. The CDR3 DNA sequence: TGCGCCAGCAGTGAGTCGGGCACGCCCCAGCATTTT. Translation: CASSESGTPQHF.

This chain connects TRBV28 to TRBJ2-1; a possible D gene is TRBD1 (6 bases). This CDR3 is 13 amino acids long. CDR1 and CDR2 (germline): MDHEN, SYDVKM. V lost 6 bases, J lost 5 bases, and 11 bases lay in between. The CDR3, as DNA: TGTGCCAGCAGCCCGGGACACGACAATGAGCAGTTCTTC. Translation: CASSPGHDNEQFF. Supplemented by reference TRBV28 and TRBJ2-1, the full variable domain reads DVKVTQSSRYLVKRTGEKVFLECVQDMDHENMFWYRQDPGLGLRLIYFSYDVKMKEKGDIPEGYSVSREKKERFSLILESASTNQTSMYLCASSPGHDNEQFFGPGTRLTVL.

The CDR3 DNA is TGTGCCAGCCACCGGGACAGGAATAATTCACCCCTCCACTTT. Encoded protein: CASHRDRNNSPLHF. The gene calls are TRBV6-1 and TRBJ1-6; 8 nucleotides line up with TRBD1. The CDR3 length is 14 residues. Germline V CDR1 and CDR2: MNHNS, SASEGT. Trimming removed 8 bases from V and 5 bases from J; junction bases left unmatched: 5.

The chain joins TRBV27 to TRBJ2-5, with 10 bases matching TRBD2. J lost 0 bases, V lost 11 bases, and 9 bases had no gene match. Germline V gene lookup returns CDR1 MNHEY and CDR2 SMNVEV (reference sequence). This CDR3 spans 15 amino acids. DNA of the CDR3: TGTGCCTCCCAACGGACTAGCGGAAACCAAGAGACCCAGTACTTC. Translation: CASQRTSGNQETQYF.

The CDR3 loop is CASSTFGQYQPQHF. DNA for the CDR3: TGTGCCAGCAGTACCTTCGGACAGTATCAGCCCCAGCATTTT. The gene calls are TRBV6-6 and TRBJ1-5; TRBD1 might be the D (6 bases). From germline, CDR1 is MNHNY and CDR2 SVGAGI (reference sequence). The CDR3 spans 14 residues. Trimming shortened V by 5 bases and J by 5 bases, and 13 bases separated the two germline ends.

The CDR3 DNA is TGCGCCAGCAGCCAAGATTGGGGACAGGGAGCTACGGGGCAGTACTTC. Amino acids: CASSQDWGQGATGQYF. This chain uses TRBV4-1 with TRBJ2-7; 9 bases agree with TRBD1. Germline-derived CDR1 and CDR2 are MGHRA and YSYEKL. CDR3 length: 16 amino acids. The trim removed 0 bases at V and 9 bases at J, leaving 12 bases unmatched.